The 19 T cell receptor delta chains reported below all come from one sample, sequenced in a study of gamma-delta chains in newborns, infants, children. TCRdb repeated clone calling on the reads with CATT. The sample holds 6,000 or so delta-chain clones, about 1.9% seen once. The specimen was blood. The receptors come from a child who was a newborn, infant or young child, either healthy, febrile or measles-vaccinated (not recorded which).

By sample fraction, this clone is medium-sized. Other DNA sequences in this sample translate to the same CDR3. The chain carries TRDV2 and TRDJ3, with 11 nucleotides matching TRDD3. The CDR3 runs to 17 residues. Trimming at V came to 3 bases and at J to 2 bases, leaving 2 bases not matched to a gene. Germline-derived CDR1 and CDR2 are GEAIGNYY and EKD. The CDR3 nucleotides are TGTGCCTGTGACGTACTGGGGGATACCTGGGACACCCGACAGATGTTTTTC. Protein: CACDVLGDTWDTRQMFF.

As to this clone: A read error is possible here, since a much larger clone lies one base away. This specimen includes other DNA sequences encoding the same CDR3. V is TRDV2 and J is TRDJ3, with TRDD3 as a possible D gene (5 bases). There are 20 residues in the CDR3. Germline V CDR1 and CDR2: GEAIGNYY, EKD. CDR3 nucleotide sequence: TGTGCCTGTGACACCGTAAGGGGGGTACCCGACTCCTGGGACACCCGCCAGATGTTTTTC. Translated, it gives CACDTVRGVPDSWDTRQMFF.

A note on this clone: This could be a read error, since a much larger clone is one nucleotide away. Other DNA sequences in the same sample also yield this CDR3. The V gene is TRDV2, the J gene TRDJ2, with TRDD3 matching over 11 bases. Germline V lookup: CDR1 GEAIGNYY, CDR2 EKD. This CDR3 contains 18 residues. The CDR3 DNA follows: TGTGCCTGCGACACCGTACTGGGGGATAGCCTTCTGACAGCACAACTCTTCTTT. This sequence encodes CACDTVLGDSLLTAQLFF.

Only a few counts were recorded for this clone. The protein TCRdb gives is from a much larger clone and does not agree with this DNA's translation at residue 10, likely a read error; the protein shown here comes from the DNA. The rearrangement links TRDV2 to TRDJ3; 8 bases agree with TRDD3. The CDR3 length is 18 residues. Germline V gene sequence: CDR1 GEAIGNYY, CDR2 EKD. Trimming at V came to 3 bases and at J to 2 bases, leaving 8 bases not matched to a gene. CDR3 DNA: TGTGCCTGTGACTTACTGGGGGCCTTCACCTGGGACACCCGACAGATGTTTTTC. It yields the protein CACDLLGAFTWDTRQMFF.

Relative to its sample, this clone is medium-sized. Distinct nucleotide sequences in the sample also encode this CDR3. V gene TRDV2 combines with J gene TRDJ3; TRDD3 matches 9 bases. Germline V gives CDR1 GEAIGNYY, CDR2 EKD. Trimming removed 0 bases from V and 0 bases from J; junction bases left unmatched: 8. The CDR3 loop spans 20 amino acids. CDR3: CACDTGGIGGYSWDTRQMFF. The CDR3 DNA sequence: TGTGCCTGTGACACCGGAGGGATTGGGGGATACTCCTGGGACACCCGACAGATGTTTTTC.

This clone appeared a few times. The protein given by TCRdb reflects a much larger clone and differs at residue 4 from this DNA's translation, likely from a read error; the protein shown is the DNA's translation. The chain recombines TRDV2 with TRDJ3; no clear D. From germline, CDR1 is GEAIGNYY and CDR2 EKD. The germline V and J ends were trimmed by 5 bases and 0 bases, with 13 bases remaining between them. The CDR3 is made up of 17 amino acids. The CDR3 loop is CACGTYSDSWDTRQMFF. As DNA, the CDR3 is TGTGCCTGTGGCACATACTCGGACTCCTGGGACACCCGACAGATGTTTTTC.

In its sample, this clone was seen a few times. The TCRdb protein, from a much larger clone, departs from this DNA's translation at residue 11, likely by read error; the protein shown derives from the DNA. The chain is built from TRDV2 and TRDJ3; 8 bases fit TRDD3. CDR1 is GEAIGNYY, CDR2 EKD, per germline. J was trimmed by 2 bases and V by 2 bases; bases with no gene match: 10. This CDR3 comprises 19 residues. The CDR3 protein is CACDKVLGAIPWDTRQMFF. DNA of the CDR3: TGTGCCTGTGACAAAGTACTGGGGGCCATCCCCTGGGACACCCGACAGATGTTTTTC.

This clone was seen more than once but under ten times. Relative to the germline gene, one junction end is altered; a read error may explain this. Other DNA sequences within the sample encode an identical CDR3. The rearrangement uses TRDV2 and TRDJ1; 12 bases are a match to TRDD3. Germline loops: CDR1 GEAIGNYY, CDR2 EKD. CDR3 length: 17 amino acids. CDR3 coding DNA: TGTGCCTGTGACCTGGGGGATACGCCCAGGGGCACCGATAAACTCATCTTC. Encoded protein: CACDLGDTPRGTDKLIF.

This clone appeared a few times. The protein that TCRdb holds for this DNA derives from a much larger clone and differs from the translated DNA at residue 5, which likely indicates a read error; the protein shown here is translated from the DNA. V gene TRDV2 combines with J gene TRDJ3; 10 positions match TRDD3. Germline trimming cut 3 bases from V and 2 bases from J; bases unmatched to any gene: 9. This CDR3 region has 19 residues. CDR1 GEAIGNYY and CDR2 EKD come from the germline V gene. The DNA of the CDR3 is TGTGCCTGTGACGCCGTCCGGGGGATACGGGCCTGGGACACCCGACAGATGTTTTTC. Its translation: CACDAVRGIRAWDTRQMFF.

The rearrangement links TRDV2 to TRDJ3, with TRDD3 as a possible D gene (5 bases). CDR1 is GEAIGNYY and CDR2 is EKD in the germline V gene. Trimming shortened V by 0 bases and J by 0 bases, and 23 bases separated the two germline ends. CDR3 length: 22 amino acids. The CDR3 spells CACDTVEWGLKKSSWDTRQMFF. CDR3 coding DNA: TGTGCCTGTGACACCGTAGAGTGGGGACTAAAAAAAAGCTCCTGGGACACCCGACAGATGTTTTTC.

This clone was counted between two and nine times. The chain combines TRDV2 with TRDJ3, with 12 bases that match TRDD3. Germline CDR1 and CDR2: GEAIGNYY and EKD. The junction had 13 bases not matched to a gene; V was cut back by 3 bases and J by 2 bases. The CDR3 length is 21 residues. CDR3: CACDGILGDTSDTWDTRQMFF. The CDR3 DNA reads TGTGCCTGTGACGGAATACTGGGGGATACATCAGACACCTGGGACACCCGACAGATGTTTTTC.

In its sample, this clone was seen a few times. One base away lies a much larger clone, so this may be a sequencing read error. This sample includes further DNA sequences coding for the same CDR3. The chain couples TRDV2 to TRDJ3; 7 nucleotides line up with TRDD3. The length of the CDR3 is 18 residues. In germline, CDR1 is GEAIGNYY, CDR2 EKD. CDR3: CACDTGWGSSWDTRQMFF. In DNA form, the CDR3 reads TGTGCCTGCGACACCGGTTGGGGGAGCTCCTGGGACACCCGACAGATGTTTTTC.

This clone was seen more than once but under ten times. TCRdb's entry gives the protein of a much larger clone, which mismatches this DNA's translation at residue 3, likely from a read error; the protein reported here is translated from the DNA. V and J are TRDV2 and TRDJ3; D not certain. CDR3 length equals 18 residues. CDR1 and CDR2 (germline): GEAIGNYY, EKD. The chain's CDR3 is CARDTGGPYSWDTRQMFF. The CDR3 DNA follows: TGTGCCCGTGACACCGGAGGGCCCTACTCCTGGGACACCCGACAGATGTTTTTC.

Comments on this clone: The likely explanation is a read error, given a far larger clone one base away. The gene calls are TRDV2 and TRDJ3, with D perhaps matching TRDD3 (6 bases). The CDR3 consists of 23 residues. The V gene's germline CDR1 is GEAIGNYY and CDR2 EKD. The CDR3 DNA reads as TGTGCCTGTGACACCGCGGATCGTTCCCTGGGGTTCCCTAGCTCCTGCGACACCCGACAGATGTTTTTC. Protein product: CACDTADRSLGFPSSCDTRQMFF.

This clone showed up just a few times. TCRdb lists the protein of a much larger clone for this DNA, which differs at residue 11, so this is likely a read error; the protein given here is translated from the DNA itself. The chain couples TRDV2 to TRDJ3, with 8 bases matching TRDD3. Germline CDR1 and CDR2: GEAIGNYY and EKD. The CDR3 extends over 18 amino acids. The CDR3 spells CACDTGWGSSRDTRQMFF. The CDR3 nucleotides are TGTGCCTGTGACACCGGCTGGGGGAGCTCCCGGGACACCCGACAGATGTTTTTC.

On this clone itself: A much more abundant neighbour one base away suggests this may be a read error. The chain recombines TRDV2 with TRDJ1; tentative D call: TRDD3 (6 bases). The CDR3 loop spans 21 amino acids. Trimming cost V 1 base and J 0 bases, with 29 bases left between them. Germline CDR1 and CDR2: GEAIGNYY and EKD. The CDR3 region has the DNA TGTGCCTGTGACACGTCTTTCGCTGGGGTATACTCCCCAATCTACACCGATAAACTCATCTTT. Protein product: CACDTSFAGVYSPIYTDKLIF.

As for this clone: Since a far larger clone is one base different, this is likely a read error. This CDR3 is also generated by other DNA sequences in the sample. The V gene is TRDV2, the J gene TRDJ3; TRDD3 aligns across 11 bases. The CDR3 runs 19 residues. CDR1 and CDR2 from the germline V gene are GEAIGNYY and EKD. DNA for the CDR3: TGTGCCTGCGACAAAGTACTGGGGGATAGCTCCTGGGACACCCGACAGATGTTTTTC. Translating gives CACDKVLGDSSWDTRQMFF.

Remarks on this clone: This may stem from a read error, because a much larger clone lies one nucleotide away. The genes are TRDV2 and TRDJ3; 11 bases match TRDD3. The CDR3 is 21 residues long. The germline V gene encodes CDR1 GEAIGNYY and CDR2 EKD. The CDR3 nucleotides are TGTGCCTGTGACACCGGTGGGGGATACGCCCTTAGCTCCTGGGACACCCGACGGATGTTTTTC. It is translated as CACDTGGGYALSSWDTRRMFF.

This clone was detected a few times. This likely came from a read error, as a far larger clone is one base away. The same CDR3 is also encoded by other DNA sequences in this sample. The rearrangement joins TRDV2 to TRDJ3; 13 bases line up with TRDD3. Germline assignment: CDR1 GEAIGNYY and CDR2 EKD. This CDR3 region has 21 residues. CDR3 sequence (DNA): TGTGCCTGTGACACCGTACTGGGGGATACGGGGAGCTCCTGGGATACCCGACAGATGTTTTTC. Its protein product is CACDTVLGDTGSSWDTRQMFF.